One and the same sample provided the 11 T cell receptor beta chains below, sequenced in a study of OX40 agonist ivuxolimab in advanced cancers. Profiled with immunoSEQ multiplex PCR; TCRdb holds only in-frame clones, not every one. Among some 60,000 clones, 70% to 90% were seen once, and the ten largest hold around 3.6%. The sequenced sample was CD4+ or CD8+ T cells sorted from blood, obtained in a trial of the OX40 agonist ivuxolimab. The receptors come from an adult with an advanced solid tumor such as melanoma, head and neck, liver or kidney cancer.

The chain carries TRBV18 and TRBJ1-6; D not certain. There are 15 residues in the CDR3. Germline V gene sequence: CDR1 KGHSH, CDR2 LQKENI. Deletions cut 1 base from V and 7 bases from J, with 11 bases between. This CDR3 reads CASSPQNPENSPLHF. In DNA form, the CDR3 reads TGTGCCAGCTCACCACAAAACCCAGAAAATTCACCCCTCCACTTT.

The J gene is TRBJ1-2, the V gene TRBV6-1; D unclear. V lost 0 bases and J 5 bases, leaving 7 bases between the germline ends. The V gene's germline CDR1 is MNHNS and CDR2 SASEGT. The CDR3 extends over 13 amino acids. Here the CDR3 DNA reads TGTGCCAGCAGTGAAGCGAAGTCGTATGGCTACACCTTC. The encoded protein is CASSEAKSYGYTF.

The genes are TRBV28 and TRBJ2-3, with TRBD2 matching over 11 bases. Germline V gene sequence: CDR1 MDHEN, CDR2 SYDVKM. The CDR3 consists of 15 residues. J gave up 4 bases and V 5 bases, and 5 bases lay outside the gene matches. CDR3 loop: CASSETSGEADTQYF. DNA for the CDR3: TGTGCCAGCAGTGAGACTAGCGGGGAGGCAGATACGCAGTATTTT.

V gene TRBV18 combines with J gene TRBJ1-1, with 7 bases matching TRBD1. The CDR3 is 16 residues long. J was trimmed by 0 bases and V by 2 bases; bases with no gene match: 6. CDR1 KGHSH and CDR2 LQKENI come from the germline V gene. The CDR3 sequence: CASSPNTGAMNTEAFF. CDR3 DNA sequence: TGTGCCAGCTCACCAAATACAGGGGCCATGAACACTGAAGCTTTCTTT.

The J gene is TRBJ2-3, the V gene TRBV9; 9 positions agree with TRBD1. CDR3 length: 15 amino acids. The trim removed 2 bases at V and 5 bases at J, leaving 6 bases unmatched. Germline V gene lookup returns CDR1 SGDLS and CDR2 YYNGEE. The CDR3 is CASSVGQGMRDTQYF. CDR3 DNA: TGTGCCAGCAGCGTCGGACAGGGGATGCGAGATACGCAGTATTTT.

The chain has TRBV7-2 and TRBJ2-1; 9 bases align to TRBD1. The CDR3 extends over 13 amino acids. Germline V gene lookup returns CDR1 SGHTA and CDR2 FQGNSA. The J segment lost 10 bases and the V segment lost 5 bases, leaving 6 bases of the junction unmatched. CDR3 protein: CASSRGQGGEQFF. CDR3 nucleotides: TGTGCCAGCAGCAGGGGACAGGGTGGGGAGCAGTTCTTC.

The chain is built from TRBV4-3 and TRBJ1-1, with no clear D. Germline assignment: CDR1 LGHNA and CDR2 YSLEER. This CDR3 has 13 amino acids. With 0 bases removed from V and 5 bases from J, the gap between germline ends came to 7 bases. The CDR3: CASSQESWTEAFF. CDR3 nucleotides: TGCGCCAGCAGCCAAGAATCTTGGACTGAAGCTTTCTTT.

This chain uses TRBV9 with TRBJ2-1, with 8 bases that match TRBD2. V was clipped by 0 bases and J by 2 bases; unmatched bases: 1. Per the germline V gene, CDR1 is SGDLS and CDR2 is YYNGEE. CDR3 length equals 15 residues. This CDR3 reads CASSVDGGAYNEQFF. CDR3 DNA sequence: TGTGCCAGCAGCGTAGACGGGGGGGCCTACAATGAGCAGTTCTTC.

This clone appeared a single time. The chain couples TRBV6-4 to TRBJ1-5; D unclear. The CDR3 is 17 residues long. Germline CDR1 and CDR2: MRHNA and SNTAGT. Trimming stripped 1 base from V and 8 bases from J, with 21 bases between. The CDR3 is CASSDCPSSEIREPQHF. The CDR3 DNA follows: TGTGCCAGCAGTGACTGCCCCTCGTCGGAAATTAGGGAGCCCCAGCATTTT.

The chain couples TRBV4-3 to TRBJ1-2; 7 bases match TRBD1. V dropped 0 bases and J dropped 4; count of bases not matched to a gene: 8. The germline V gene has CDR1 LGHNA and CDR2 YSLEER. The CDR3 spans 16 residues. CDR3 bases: TGCGCCAGCAGCCAAGATCCGGACAGGCCACTCTATGGCTACACCTTC. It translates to CASSQDPDRPLYGYTF.

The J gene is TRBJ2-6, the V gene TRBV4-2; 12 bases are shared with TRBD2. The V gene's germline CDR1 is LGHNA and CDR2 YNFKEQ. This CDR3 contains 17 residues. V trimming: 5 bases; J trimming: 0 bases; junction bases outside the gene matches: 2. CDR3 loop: CASSLGLAGSGANVLTF. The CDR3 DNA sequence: TGTGCCAGCAGCTTGGGACTAGCGGGCTCTGGGGCCAACGTCCTGACTTTC.